The TCR beta chain under discussion was sequenced for a study of cytomegalovirus exposure and HLA in healthy donors. Whole-study results and caveats: Analyses of presence and absence presupposed an approximately uniform sequencing depth across donors. Around 18,000 TCR beta sequences were associated with HLA alleles at 0.05 false discovery rate in a later analysis.

The PCR had 60 Vbeta and 13 Jbeta primers. Produced via immunoSEQ multiplex PCR; TCRdb's table is partial and in-frame only. The sample has some 150,000 clones, about 78% seen once; the top ten hold more than 1.3%. In germline, CDR1 is SGHAT, CDR2 FQDESV (reference sequence). This CDR3 has 16 amino acids. Trimming at V came to 5 bases and at J to 8 bases, leaving 10 bases not matched to a gene. The table lists this clone with a count of one. Its specificity is not known. This chain uses TRBV11-1 with TRBJ2-1, with 12 positions matching TRBD2. The origin of this receptor is a male donor in good health and CMV-seronegative. The material sequenced was PBMCs. The CDR3 region is CASSRLTSGSGDEQFF. For the CDR3, the DNA is TGTGCCAGCAGCAGACTGACTAGCGGGAGCGGCGATGAGCAGTTCTTC.